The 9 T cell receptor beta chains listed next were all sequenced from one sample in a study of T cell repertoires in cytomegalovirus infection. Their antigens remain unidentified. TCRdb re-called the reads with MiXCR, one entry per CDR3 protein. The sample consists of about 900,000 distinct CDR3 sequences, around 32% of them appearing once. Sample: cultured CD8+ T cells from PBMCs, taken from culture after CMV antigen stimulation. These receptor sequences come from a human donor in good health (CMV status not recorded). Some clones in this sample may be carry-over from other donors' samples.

CDR3 sequence: CASSLGGTRYNEQFF. The CDR3 nucleotides are TGTGCCAGCAGCCTGGGGGGGACAAGGTACAATGAGCAGTTCTTC. The J gene is TRBJ2-1, the V gene TRBV5-6, with TRBD2 as a possible D gene (7 bases). This CDR3 has 15 amino acids. Germline V CDR1 and CDR2: SGHDT, YYEEEE. V was clipped by 4 bases and J by 4 bases, with 15 bases between them.

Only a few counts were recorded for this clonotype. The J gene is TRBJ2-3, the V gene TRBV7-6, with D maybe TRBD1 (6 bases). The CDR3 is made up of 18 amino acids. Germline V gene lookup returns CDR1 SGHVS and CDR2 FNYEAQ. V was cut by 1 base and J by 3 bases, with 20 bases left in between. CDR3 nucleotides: TGTGCCAGCAGCTTAGTCCCTTCCTCCGGGACAAGTACAGATACGCAGTATTTT. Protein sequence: CASSLVPSSGTSTDTQYF.

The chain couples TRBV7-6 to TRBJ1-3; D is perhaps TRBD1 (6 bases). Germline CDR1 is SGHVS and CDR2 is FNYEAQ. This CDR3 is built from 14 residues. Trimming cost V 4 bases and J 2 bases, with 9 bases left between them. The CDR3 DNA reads TGTGCCAGCAGCTCATCAGGGGCTGGAAACACCATATATTTT. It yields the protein CASSSSGAGNTIYF. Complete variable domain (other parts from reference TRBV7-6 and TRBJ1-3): GAGVSQSPRYKVTKRGQDVALRCDPISGHVSLYWYRQALGQGPEFLTYFNYEAQQDKSGLPNDRFSAERPEGSISTLTIQRTEQRDSAMYRCASSSSGAGNTIYFGEGSWLTVV.

The CDR3 DNA is TGTGCCAGCAGCTTTCGGGGGGAGGGGAATGAAGCTTTCTTT. Amino acid sequence: CASSFRGEGNEAFF. The chain combines TRBV13 with TRBJ1-1; D may be TRBD1 (5 bases). Germline lookup yields CDR1 PRHDT and CDR2 FYEKMQ (reference sequence). The CDR3 sequence is 14 residues long. V was clipped by 3 bases and J by 7 bases, with 15 bases between them.

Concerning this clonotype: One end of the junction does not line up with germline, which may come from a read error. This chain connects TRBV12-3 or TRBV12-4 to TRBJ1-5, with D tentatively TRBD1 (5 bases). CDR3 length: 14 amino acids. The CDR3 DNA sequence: TGTGTCAGCAGCTATGCAGGGTTTAATCAGCCCCAGCATTTT. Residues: CVSSYAGFNQPQHF.

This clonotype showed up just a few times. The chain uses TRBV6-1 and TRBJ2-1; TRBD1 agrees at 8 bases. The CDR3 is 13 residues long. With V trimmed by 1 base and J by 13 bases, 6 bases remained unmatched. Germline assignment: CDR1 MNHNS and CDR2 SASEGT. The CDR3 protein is CASSEGTGNLQFF. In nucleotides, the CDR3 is TGTGCCAGCAGTGAAGGGACAGGGAATCTCCAGTTCTTC.

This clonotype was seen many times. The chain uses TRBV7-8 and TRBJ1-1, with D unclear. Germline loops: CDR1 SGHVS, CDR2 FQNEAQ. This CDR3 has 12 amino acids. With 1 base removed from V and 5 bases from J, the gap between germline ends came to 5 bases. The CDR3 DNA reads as TGTGCCAGCAGCTTAGTTTTAACTGAAGCTTTCTTT. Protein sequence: CASSLVLTEAFF.

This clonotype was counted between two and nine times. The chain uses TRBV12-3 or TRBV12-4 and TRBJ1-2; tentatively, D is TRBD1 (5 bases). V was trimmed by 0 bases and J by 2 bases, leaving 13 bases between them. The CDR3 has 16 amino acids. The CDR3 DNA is TGTGCCAGCAGTTTAGCTGGCGGGGCGAAAAACTATGGCTACACCTTC. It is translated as CASSLAGGAKNYGYTF.

CDR3: CASIKGGSLYGYTF. CDR3 DNA sequence: TGTGCCAGCATCAAAGGGGGATCGCTCTATGGCTACACCTTC. The chain couples TRBV6-6 to TRBJ1-2; possible D gene TRBD1, 6 bases. V was pared by 7 bases and J by 4 bases, with 16 bases between. CDR1 is MNHNY, CDR2 SVGAGI, per germline (reference sequence). The CDR3 is made up of 14 amino acids.